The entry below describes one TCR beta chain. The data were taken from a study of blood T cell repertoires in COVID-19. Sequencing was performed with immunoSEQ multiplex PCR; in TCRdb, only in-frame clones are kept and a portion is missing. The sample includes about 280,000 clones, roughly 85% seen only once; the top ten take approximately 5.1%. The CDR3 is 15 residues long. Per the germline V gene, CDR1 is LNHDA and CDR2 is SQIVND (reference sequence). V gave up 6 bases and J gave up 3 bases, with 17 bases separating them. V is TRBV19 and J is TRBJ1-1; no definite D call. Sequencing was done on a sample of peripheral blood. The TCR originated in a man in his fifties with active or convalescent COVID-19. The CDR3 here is CASRSWEGGDTEAFF. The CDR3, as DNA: TGTGCCAGTAGGTCGTGGGAGGGCGGAGACACTGAAGCTTTCTTT.